The TCR beta chain described here comes from a study of T cell repertoires in cytomegalovirus infection. The table lists this clonotype with a count of one. Its matching antigen is unknown. The study's findings and limits: Dominating the ex vivo response were HLA-C-restricted CMV-specific TCR beta clonotypes. CMV carriers having the relevant HLA were flagged by cumulative public TCR beta family frequency.

Trimming removed 7 bases from V and 3 bases from J, with 9 bases in between. Germline V gene sequence: CDR1 LGHNT, CDR2 FRNRAP. The CDR3 has 12 residues. In TCRdb, the reads were re-called with MiXCR into one record per CDR3 protein. Of around 770,000 distinct CDR3 sequences listed, around 29% were seen once; the top ten hold roughly 13%. The sequence came from a human donor in good health (CMV status not recorded). Some clones in this sample may be carry-over from other donors' samples. The chain is built from TRBV12-5 and TRBJ2-5, with D unclear. The input for sequencing was cultured CD8+ T cells from PBMCs, taken from culture after CMV antigen stimulation. DNA of the CDR3: TGTGCTAGTGCCTGGATCGAAGAGACCCAGTACTTC. Encoded protein: CASAWIEETQYF.